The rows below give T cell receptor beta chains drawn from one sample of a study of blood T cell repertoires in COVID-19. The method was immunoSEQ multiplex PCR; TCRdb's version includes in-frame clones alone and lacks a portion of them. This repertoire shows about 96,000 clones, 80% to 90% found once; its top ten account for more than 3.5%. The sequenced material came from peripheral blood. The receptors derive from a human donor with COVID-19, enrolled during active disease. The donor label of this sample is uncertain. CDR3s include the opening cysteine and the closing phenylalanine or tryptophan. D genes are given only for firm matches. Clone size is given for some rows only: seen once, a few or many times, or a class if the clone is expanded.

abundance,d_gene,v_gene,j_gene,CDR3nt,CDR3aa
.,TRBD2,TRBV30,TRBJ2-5,TGTGCCTGGAGTGTGGCTAGCGGATACCAAGAGACCCAGTACTTC,CAWSVASGYQETQYF
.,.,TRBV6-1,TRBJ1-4,TGTGCCAGCAGTGAAATGGGCAGGGTTAATGAAAAACTGTTTTTT,CASSEMGRVNEKLFF
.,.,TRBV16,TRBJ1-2,TGTGCCAGCAGCCAATTTGGGCAGGAAGTCTCTGGCTACACCTTC,CASSQFGQEVSGYTF
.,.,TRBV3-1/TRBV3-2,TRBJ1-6,TGTGCCAGCAGTCGGACTCGGAATAATTCACCCCTCCACTTT,CASSRTRNNSPLHF
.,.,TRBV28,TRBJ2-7,TGTGCCAGCAGCATGAGCGGTAGCTCCTACGAGCAGTACTTC,CASSMSGSSYEQYF
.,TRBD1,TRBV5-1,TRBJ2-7,TGCGCCAGCAGCACAGGGGGATCGTTTTACGAGCAGTACTTC,CASSTGGSFYEQYF
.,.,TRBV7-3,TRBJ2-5,TGTGCCAGCAGCTTAACGGGCGGGGGCACGGGAGGCCAAGAGACCCAGTACTTC,CASSLTGGGTGGQETQYF
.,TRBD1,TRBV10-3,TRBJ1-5,TGTGCCATCAGTCCCGGGACAGGGGGCGCGCGTAGCAATCAGCCCCAGCATTTT,CAISPGTGGARSNQPQHF
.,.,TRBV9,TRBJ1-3,TGTGCCAGCAGCCTCGCAGGGTTCTCTGGAAACACCATATATTTT,CASSLAGFSGNTIYF
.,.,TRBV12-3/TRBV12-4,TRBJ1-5,TGTGCCAGCAGTTTTAACGAGTATCAGCCCCAGCATTTT,CASSFNEYQPQHF
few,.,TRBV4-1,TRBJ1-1,TGCGCCAGCAGCCAAGATAGGAGGCAGCCTGAAGCTTTCTTT,CASSQDRRQPEAFF
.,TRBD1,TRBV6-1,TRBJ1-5,TGTGCCAGCAGTGAGCAGGGGGGTGGGCAGCCCCAGCATTTT,CASSEQGGGQPQHF
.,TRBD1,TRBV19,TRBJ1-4,TGTGCCAGTACCAACAGGGGGACTAATGAAAAACTGTTTTTT,CASTNRGTNEKLFF
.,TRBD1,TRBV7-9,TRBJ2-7,TGTGCCAGCAGCTTAGGGACAGGGAGCTACGAGCAGTACTTC,CASSLGTGSYEQYF
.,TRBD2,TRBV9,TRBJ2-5,TGTGCCAGCAGCGACTACTTAGCGGGAGGACTGGTTGAGACCCAGTACTTC,CASSDYLAGGLVETQYF
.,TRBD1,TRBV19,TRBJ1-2,TGTGCCAGTAGTTCACTGGACAGGTTTAACTATGGCTACACCTTC,CASSSLDRFNYGYTF
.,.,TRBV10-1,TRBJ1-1,TGCGCCAGCAGTGAAGGTATATCAGTCAGGTTTCAAGTCCGGGATCGAGTGAACACTGAAGCTTTCTTT,CASSEGISVRFQVRDRVNTEAFF
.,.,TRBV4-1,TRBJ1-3,TGCGCCAGCAGCCAAGGAGGCATAGGCTCTGGAAACACCATATATTTT,CASSQGGIGSGNTIYF
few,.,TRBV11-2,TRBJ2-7,TGTGCCAGCAGCTTAGGACAGGCGGACCTCTACGAGCAGTACTTC,CASSLGQADLYEQYF
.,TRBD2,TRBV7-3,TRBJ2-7,TGTGCCAGCAGCCGCGGCTCGAGCGGGGACTACGAGCAGTACTTC,CASSRGSSGDYEQYF
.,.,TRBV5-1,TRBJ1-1,TGCGCCAGCAGCTCTACTACTTCGAGGAGGGATACTGAAGCTTTCTTT,CASSSTTSRRDTEAFF
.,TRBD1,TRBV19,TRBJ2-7,TGTGCCAGTAGTATATACGGGACAGAAGCCTACGAGCAGTACTTC,CASSIYGTEAYEQYF
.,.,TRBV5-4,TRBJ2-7,TGTGCCAGCAGCCCCCGGGACACCGGTTTCGAGCAGTACTTC,CASSPRDTGFEQYF
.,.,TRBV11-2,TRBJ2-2,TGTGCCAGCAGCTCCGATAGTTATACCGGGGAGCTGTTTTTT,CASSSDSYTGELFF
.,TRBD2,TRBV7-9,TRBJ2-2,TGTGCCAGCAGCTTCGGACTAGCGGGGGAAACCGGGGAGCTGTTTTTT,CASSFGLAGETGELFF
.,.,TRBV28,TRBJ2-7,TGTGCCACCGGGGGCGAGCAGTACTTC,CATGGEQYF
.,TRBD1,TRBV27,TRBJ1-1,TGTGCCAGCGGACTACAGGGGTGGCCTGAAGCTTTCTTT,CASGLQGWPEAFF
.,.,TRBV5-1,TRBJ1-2,TGCGCCAGCAGCTTGGCACAGGGAGGGGGCTATGGCTACACCTTC,CASSLAQGGGYGYTF
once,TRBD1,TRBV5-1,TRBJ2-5,TGCGCCAGCAGCTTGGGCCAGTCCGGGACAGGGTCGGAGACCCAGTACTTC,CASSLGQSGTGSETQYF
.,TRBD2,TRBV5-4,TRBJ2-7,TGTGCCAGCAGCGTCCACGCGGGGGGGCCTAGAGACGAGCAGTACTTC,CASSVHAGGPRDEQYF
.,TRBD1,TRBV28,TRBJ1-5,TGTGCCAGCAGTAAGGACAGGGGATCCTTTAGGCCCCAGCATTTT,CASSKDRGSFRPQHF
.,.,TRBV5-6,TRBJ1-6,TGTGCCAGCAGTCCAACAGGGTGGGATTCACCCCTCCACTTT,CASSPTGWDSPLHF
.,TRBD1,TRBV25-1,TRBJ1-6,TGTGCCAGCAGCAGGGGGCCAAATTCACCCCTCCACTTT,CASSRGPNSPLHF
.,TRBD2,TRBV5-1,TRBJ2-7,TGCGCCAGCAGCTTGGTGGGGACTAGCCCCCACGAGCAGTACTTC,CASSLVGTSPHEQYF
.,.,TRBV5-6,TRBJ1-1,TGTGCCAGCAGCTTGATGGGGGGGCGCACTGAAGCTTTCTTT,CASSLMGGRTEAFF
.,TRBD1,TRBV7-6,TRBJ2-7,TGTGCCAGCAGCGGGACAGGGTCCTACGAGCAGTACTTC,CASSGTGSYEQYF
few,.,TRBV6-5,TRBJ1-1,TGTGCCAGCAGGGGGGGAGCAGGTCAAGCTTTCTTT,CASRGGAGQAFF
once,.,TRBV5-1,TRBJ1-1,TGCGCCAGCAGCTTGGCCTTACCAGGGAACACTGAAGCTTTCTTT,CASSLALPGNTEAFF
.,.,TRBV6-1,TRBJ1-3,TGTGCCAGCAGTGAAGCGGGGGCAGGGGCCGGATTTGGAAACACCATATATTTT,CASSEAGAGAGFGNTIYF
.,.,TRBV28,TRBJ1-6,TGTGCCAGCACCTGGAGGGTGGATAATTCACCCCTCCACTTT,CASTWRVDNSPLHF
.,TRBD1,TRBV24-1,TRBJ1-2,TGTGCCACCGAGGGACAGGGGGATGGCTACACCTTC,CATEGQGDGYTF
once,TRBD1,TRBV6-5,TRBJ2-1,TGTGCCAGCAAACAGGGGTACACCTACAATGAGCAGTTCTTC,CASKQGYTYNEQFF
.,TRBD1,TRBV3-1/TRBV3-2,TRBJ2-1,TGTGCCAGCAGCCACTATACCGACAGGGGCTACAATGAGCAGTTCTTC,CASSHYTDRGYNEQFF
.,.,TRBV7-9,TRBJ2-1,TGTGCCAGCAGCTTAGCGTCGGGTTTGTCCTACAATGAGCAGTTCTTC,CASSLASGLSYNEQFF
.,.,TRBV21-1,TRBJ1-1,TGTGCCAGCAGTCCTAAGAGGAAGAACCCGAACACTGAAGCTTTCTTT,CASSPKRKNPNTEAFF
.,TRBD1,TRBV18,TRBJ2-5,TGTGCCAGCTCACCTCTGACAGGGGGACAAGAGACCCAGTACTTC,CASSPLTGGQETQYF
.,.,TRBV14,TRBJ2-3,TGTGCCAGCAGCTCTCGGCCCGGCGGTACGCAGTATTTT,CASSSRPGGTQYF
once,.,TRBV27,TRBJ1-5,TGTGCCAGCAGTTCCGGCGCGTGGCGGGGGACGTATAGCAATCAGCCCCAGCATTTT,CASSSGAWRGTYSNQPQHF
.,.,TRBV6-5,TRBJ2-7,TGTGCCAGCAGTTACTCGCTGGCTCGGGACGAGCAGTACTTC,CASSYSLARDEQYF